Below are 10 T cell receptor beta chains sequenced from a single sample in a study of blood T cell repertoires in COVID-19. The assay was immunoSEQ multiplex PCR, and TCRdb's table has in-frame clones only and misses some. Among a few hundred thousand clones listed, about 88% were seen once. Material for sequencing was PBMCs or T cells enriched from blood (not recorded which). Receptors were obtained from a woman aged 30 to 39 who had been exposed to COVID-19.

V and J are TRBV9 and TRBJ1-2; 9 bases align to TRBD1. The V segment lost 2 bases and the J segment 6 bases; nucleotides outside the gene matches: 11. This CDR3 has 16 residues. Germline V gene data show CDR1 as SGDLS and CDR2 as YYNGEE. The CDR3 region has the DNA TGTGCCAGCAGCGTGTACCGGGACAGGGTGTTCGATGGCTACACCTTC. This gives the protein CASSVYRDRVFDGYTF.

CDR3 sequence: CASSWGQGIVGYTF. As DNA, the CDR3 is TGTGCCAGCAGTTGGGGACAGGGGATCGTGGGCTACACCTTC. The genes are TRBV6-5 and TRBJ1-2; TRBD1 aligns across 10 bases. The CDR3 length is 14 residues. J lost 8 bases, V lost 4 bases, and 7 bases had no gene match. CDR1 is MNHEY and CDR2 is SVGAGI in the germline V gene.

The chain combines TRBV19 with TRBJ1-2; D might be TRBD1 (5 bases). The CDR3 extends over 15 amino acids. Trimming shortened V by 5 bases and J by 2 bases, and 15 bases separated the two germline ends. Looked up from germline, CDR1 is LNHDA and CDR2 is SQIVND (reference sequence). The CDR3 here is CASSPLGAGNYGYTF. The CDR3, as DNA: TGTGCCAGTAGTCCGCTCGGCGCAGGGAACTATGGCTACACCTTC.

The CDR3 nucleotides are TGTGCCAGCCGCGGAAATGCGATCTATGGCTACACCTTC. Protein: CASRGNAIYGYTF. V and J are TRBV2 and TRBJ1-2; D not resolved. Trimming took off 8 bases at V and 4 bases at J, with 14 bases between the two ends. There are 13 residues in the CDR3. Germline V gene data show CDR1 as SNHLY and CDR2 as FYNNEI.

The rearrangement uses TRBV6-2 or TRBV6-3 and TRBJ2-7; 8 nucleotides line up with TRBD1. In germline, CDR1 is MNHEY, CDR2 SVGEGT. This CDR3 region has 17 residues. V lost 4 bases, J lost 4 bases, and 15 bases stayed unmatched. CDR3 sequence: CASSSTSRQGLGYEQYF. The CDR3 nucleotides are TGTGCCAGCAGTTCAACGTCCAGACAGGGGTTGGGATACGAGCAGTACTTC.

The genes are TRBV5-1 and TRBJ2-5; D gene unclear. This CDR3 is 16 amino acids long. V gave up 0 bases and J gave up 2 bases, with 14 bases separating them. Germline values: CDR1 SGHRS, CDR2 YFSETQ. CDR3 region: CASSLGGVGGQETQYF. The CDR3, as DNA: TGCGCCAGCAGCTTGGGAGGTGTAGGCGGACAAGAGACCCAGTACTTC.

This clone was seen only once. This chain uses TRBV25-1 with TRBJ1-2; D unresolved. Germline V CDR1 and CDR2: MGHDK, SYGVNS. V was pared by 1 base and J by 4 bases, with 13 bases between. CDR3 size: 15 residues. In DNA form, the CDR3 reads TGTGCCAGCAGTGAATCCGTCCTAGGCTCCTATGGCTACACCTTC. Its translation is CASSESVLGSYGYTF.

The chain carries TRBV30 and TRBJ2-5; D may be TRBD1 (6 bases). The length of the CDR3 is 13 residues. The germline V gene encodes CDR1 GTSNPN and CDR2 SVGIG (reference sequence). With 4 bases removed from V and 5 bases from J, the gap between germline ends came to 14 bases. In nucleotides, the CDR3 is TGTGCCTGGACCACAGGGTCAGGGGAGACCCAGTACTTC. Protein product: CAWTTGSGETQYF.

This clone was recorded only once. The J gene is TRBJ2-7, the V gene TRBV18, with 7 bases aligning to TRBD1. The germline V gene has CDR1 KGHSH and CDR2 LQKENI. V trimming: 6 bases; J trimming: 2 bases; junction bases outside the gene matches: 13. This CDR3 comprises 16 residues. In DNA form, the CDR3 reads TGTGCCAGCTCCCTGGGTCAGGGGGATGAGCCCTACGAGCAGTACTTC. Translated: CASSLGQGDEPYEQYF.

The chain is built from TRBV9 and TRBJ1-6; TRBD1 agrees at 8 bases. V was pared by 0 bases and J by 7 bases, with 3 bases of the junction left unmatched. The germline V gene encodes CDR1 SGDLS and CDR2 YYNGEE. The CDR3 contains 15 residues. The CDR3 spells CASSVAGGENSPLHF. As DNA, the CDR3 is TGTGCCAGCAGCGTAGCAGGGGGCGAGAATTCACCCCTCCACTTT.